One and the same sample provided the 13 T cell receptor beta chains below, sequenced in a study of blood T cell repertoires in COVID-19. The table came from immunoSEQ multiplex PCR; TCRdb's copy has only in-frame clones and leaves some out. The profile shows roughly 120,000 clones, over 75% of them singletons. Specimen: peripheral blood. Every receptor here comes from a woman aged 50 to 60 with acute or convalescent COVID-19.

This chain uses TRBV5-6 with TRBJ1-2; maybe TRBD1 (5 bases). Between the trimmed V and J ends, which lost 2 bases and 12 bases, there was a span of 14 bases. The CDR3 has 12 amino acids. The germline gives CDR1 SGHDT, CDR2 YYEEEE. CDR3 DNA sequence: TGTGCCAGCAGCTTCCCCAGGGAGGGACACACCTTC. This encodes CASSFPREGHTF.

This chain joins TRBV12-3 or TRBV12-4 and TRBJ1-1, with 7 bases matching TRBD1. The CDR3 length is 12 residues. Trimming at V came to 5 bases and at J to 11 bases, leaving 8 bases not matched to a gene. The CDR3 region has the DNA TGTGCCAGCAGTCCCGGGACAGTGAGGGCTTTCTTT. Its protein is CASSPGTVRAFF.

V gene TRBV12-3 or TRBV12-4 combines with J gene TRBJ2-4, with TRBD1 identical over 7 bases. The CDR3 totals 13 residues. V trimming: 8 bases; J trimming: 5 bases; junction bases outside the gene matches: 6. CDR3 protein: CASRRDSQNIQYF. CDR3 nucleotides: TGTGCCAGCCGCCGGGACAGTCAAAACATTCAGTACTTC.

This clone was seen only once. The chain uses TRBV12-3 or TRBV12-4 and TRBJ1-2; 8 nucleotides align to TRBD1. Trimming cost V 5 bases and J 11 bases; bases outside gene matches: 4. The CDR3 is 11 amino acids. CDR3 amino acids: CASSQTGGYTF. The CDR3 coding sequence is TGTGCCAGCAGTCAAACAGGGGGTTACACCTTC.

The DNA of the CDR3 is TGCGCCAGCAGCTTGGAGGGACAAAATGTAGAATATGGCTACACCTTC. Protein: CASSLEGQNVEYGYTF. V is TRBV5-1 and J is TRBJ1-2, with TRBD1 as a possible D gene (6 bases). Germline CDR1 reads SGHRS; CDR2 reads YFSETQ. V lost 0 bases and J lost 5, with 17 bases in between. This CDR3 comprises 16 residues.

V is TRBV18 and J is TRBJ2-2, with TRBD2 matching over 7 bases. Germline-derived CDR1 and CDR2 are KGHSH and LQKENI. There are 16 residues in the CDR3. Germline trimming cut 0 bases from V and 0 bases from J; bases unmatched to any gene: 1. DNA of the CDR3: TGTGCCAGCTCACCACCGCGGGGGACGAACACCGGGGAGCTGTTTTTT. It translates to CASSPPRGTNTGELFF. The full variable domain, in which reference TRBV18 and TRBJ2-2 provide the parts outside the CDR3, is NAGVMQNPRHLVRRRGQEARLRCSPMKGHSHVYWYRQLPEEGLKFMVYLQKENIIDESGMPKERFSAEFPKEGPSILRIQQVVRGDSAAYFCASSPPRGTNTGELFFGEGSRLTVL.

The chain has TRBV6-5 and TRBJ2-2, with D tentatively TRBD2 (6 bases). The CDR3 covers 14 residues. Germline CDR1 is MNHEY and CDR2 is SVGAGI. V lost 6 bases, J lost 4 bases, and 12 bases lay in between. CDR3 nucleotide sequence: TGTGCCAGCAGGACCGGGCGGGGCACCGGGGAGCTGTTTTTT. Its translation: CASRTGRGTGELFF.

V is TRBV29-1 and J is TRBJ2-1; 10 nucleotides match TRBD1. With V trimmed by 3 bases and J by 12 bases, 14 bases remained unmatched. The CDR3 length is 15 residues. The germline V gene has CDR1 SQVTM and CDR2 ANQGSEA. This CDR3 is CSVEPGQGRLGAQFF. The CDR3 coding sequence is TGCAGCGTTGAGCCGGGACAGGGGCGTCTGGGCGCGCAGTTCTTC.

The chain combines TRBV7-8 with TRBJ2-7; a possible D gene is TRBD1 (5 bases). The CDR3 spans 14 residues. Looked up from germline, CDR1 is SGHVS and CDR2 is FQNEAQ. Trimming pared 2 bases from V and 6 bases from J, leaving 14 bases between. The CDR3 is CASSLIGDLGEQYF. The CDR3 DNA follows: TGTGCCAGCAGCTTAATAGGGGATTTGGGCGAGCAGTACTTC.

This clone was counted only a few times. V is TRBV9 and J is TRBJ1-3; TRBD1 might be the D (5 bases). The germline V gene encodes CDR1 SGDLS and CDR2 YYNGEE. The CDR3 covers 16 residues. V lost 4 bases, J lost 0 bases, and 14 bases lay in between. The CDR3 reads CASSSPSRVSGNTIYF. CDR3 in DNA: TGTGCCAGCAGCTCCCCTTCCAGGGTCTCTGGAAACACCATATATTTT.

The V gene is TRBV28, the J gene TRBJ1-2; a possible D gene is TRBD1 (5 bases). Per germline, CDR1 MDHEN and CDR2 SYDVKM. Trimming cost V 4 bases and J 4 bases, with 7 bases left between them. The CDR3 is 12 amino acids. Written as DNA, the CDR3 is TGTGCCAGCAGTTCAAGGGGCTATGGCTACACCTTC. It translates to CASSSRGYGYTF.

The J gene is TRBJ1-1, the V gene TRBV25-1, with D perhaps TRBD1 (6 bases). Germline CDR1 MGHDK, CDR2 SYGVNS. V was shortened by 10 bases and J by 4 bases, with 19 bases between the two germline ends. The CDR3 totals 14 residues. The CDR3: CAIPSWSRGTEAFF. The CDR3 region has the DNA TGTGCCATCCCCTCATGGAGCAGGGGCACTGAAGCTTTCTTT. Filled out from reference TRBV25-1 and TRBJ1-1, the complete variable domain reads EADIYQTPRYLVIGTGKKITLECSQTMGHDKMYWYQQDPGMELHLIHYSYGVNSTEKGDLSSESTVSRIRTEHFPLTLESARPSHTSQYLCAIPSWSRGTEAFFGQGTRLTVV.

CDR3: CASSQAGTNGGAPQFF. The CDR3 coding sequence is TGTGCCAGCAGCCAAGCTGGGACTAACGGGGGGGCACCCCAGTTCTTC. The V gene is TRBV3-1 (or the pseudogene TRBV3-2), the J gene TRBJ2-1, with 8 bases identical to TRBD2. Germline V lookup: CDR1 LGHDT, CDR2 YNNKEL (reference sequence). The CDR3 consists of 16 residues. J lost 13 bases, V lost 1 base, and 15 bases had no gene match.